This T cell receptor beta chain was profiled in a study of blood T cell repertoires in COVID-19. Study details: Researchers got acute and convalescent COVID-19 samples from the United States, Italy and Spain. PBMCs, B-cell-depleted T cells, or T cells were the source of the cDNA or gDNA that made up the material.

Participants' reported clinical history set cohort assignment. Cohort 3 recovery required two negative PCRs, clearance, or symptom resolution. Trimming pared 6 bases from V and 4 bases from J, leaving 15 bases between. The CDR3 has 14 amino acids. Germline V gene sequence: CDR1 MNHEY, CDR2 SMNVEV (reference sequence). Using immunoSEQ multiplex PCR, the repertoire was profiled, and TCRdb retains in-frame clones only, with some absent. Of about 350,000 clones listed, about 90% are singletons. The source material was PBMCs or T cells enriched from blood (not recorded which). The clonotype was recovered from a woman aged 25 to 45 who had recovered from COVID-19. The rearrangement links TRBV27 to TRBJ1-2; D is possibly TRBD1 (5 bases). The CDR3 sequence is CASRGTGSLYGYTF. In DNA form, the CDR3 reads TGTGCCAGCAGAGGAACAGGATCGCTCTATGGCTACACCTTC.